Listed below are T cell receptor beta chains from one sample, sequenced in a study of regulatory T cells in long-lasting Graves disease. TCRdb reprocessed the multiplex PCR reads via MiXCR and lists one record per CDR3 protein. The sample holds roughly 410,000 distinct CDR3 sequences, 15% seen once. The data were also submitted as part of a second study, on T cells in Graves' hyperthyroidism and ophthalmopathy.

The source material was peripheral blood mononuclear cells (PBMCs), sampled at new diagnosis, from a patient treated with antithyroid drugs. The receptors shown here come from a woman aged 40-49 years with Graves disease. CDR3s include the opening cysteine and the closing phenylalanine or tryptophan. D genes are given only for firm matches.

>-|TRBV28|TRBJ2-1
CASQLSRDEQFF
>-|TRBV7-8|TRBJ2-1
CASSLVSSARNEQFF
>TRBD1|TRBV20-1|TRBJ2-7
CSARAGTATYEQYF
>TRBD1|TRBV4-1|TRBJ2-1
CASSQDQGQGGYNEQFF
>-|TRBV19|TRBJ2-6
CASSMRGSGANVLTF
>TRBD1|TRBV12-3/TRBV12-4|TRBJ1-6
CASQLSLQGNSPLHF
>-|TRBV11-2|TRBJ2-1
CASSLDIPVGNEQFF
>-|TRBV7-9|TRBJ2-7
CASSQEGVSYEQYF
>TRBD2|TRBV9|TRBJ2-5
CASSDGLVTETQYF
>-|TRBV6-2/TRBV6-3|TRBJ2-2
CASSNTVLFAGELFF
>-|TRBV19|TRBJ1-3
CATQDRGSGNTIYF
>TRBD1|TRBV28|TRBJ2-3
CASSLTGGADTQYF
>TRBD2|TRBV18|TRBJ2-7
CASSPLAGSEYEQYF
>-|TRBV30|TRBJ2-7
CAWRAQGSYEQYF
>-|TRBV2|TRBJ2-5
CASSMRETQYF
>-|TRBV12-3/TRBV12-4|TRBJ2-1
CASSSYLRGFGVSYHYNEQFF
>-|TRBV3-1|TRBJ2-7
CASSQEGEVDYEQYF
>TRBD2|TRBV9|TRBJ2-1
CASSPFPRTSANNEQFF
>TRBD2|TRBV6-5|TRBJ2-2
CASSYATSGTGELFF
>-|TRBV7-9|TRBJ2-5
CASSLSSETQYF
>TRBD1|TRBV28|TRBJ1-2
CASNSGTGVTYGYTF
>-|TRBV28|TRBJ1-2
CASSPGGFSYGYTF
>-|TRBV28|TRBJ2-5
CASGLSGNNQETQYF
>TRBD1|TRBV6-1|TRBJ2-2
CASSHRGTGELFF
>-|TRBV5-1|TRBJ2-2
CASSLERPAGELFF
>TRBD2|TRBV12-3/TRBV12-4|TRBJ2-2
CASSRSSGSSNTGELFF
>-|TRBV11-2|TRBJ1-1
CASSLDRGTEAFF
>TRBD2|TRBV19|TRBJ2-7
CASSPMWTSGVVSYEQYF
>-|TRBV28|TRBJ2-3
CASNWAGPTDTQYF
>TRBD2|TRBV20-1|TRBJ2-3
CSARDVAGAITDTQYF
>-|TRBV11-3|TRBJ2-3
CASSSDAPDTQYF
>-|TRBV6-2/TRBV6-3|TRBJ1-1
CASSYGWTENTEAFF
>-|TRBV27|TRBJ1-2
CASKAGLGYGYTF
>-|TRBV6-1|TRBJ1-2
CASKYGQTYGYTF
>-|TRBV28|TRBJ1-5
CASISGDQPQHF
>-|TRBV5-1|TRBJ2-7
CASSWGGSGRDNSYEQYF
>TRBD2|TRBV12-3/TRBV12-4|TRBJ2-2
CASSLTSGKGTGELFF
>TRBD2|TRBV7-8|TRBJ2-3
CASSNLTGTSGPADTQYF
>-|TRBV6-5|TRBJ2-7
CASSYSGGSHSYEQYF
>-|TRBV25-1|TRBJ1-2
CASKMDGRYGYTF
>-|TRBV7-6|TRBJ2-3
CASSSRSGTSTDTQYF
>TRBD2|TRBV12-3/TRBV12-4|TRBJ2-2
CASSLAGVGGELFF
>TRBD2|TRBV4-1|TRBJ2-7
CASSLLPGLAGGAEQYF
>TRBD1|TRBV9|TRBJ2-1
CASSVGQGAHNEQFF
>TRBD1|TRBV28|TRBJ2-1
CASTGQDLYNEQFF
>-|TRBV9|TRBJ1-5
CASSVEGNNQPQHF
>-|TRBV10-3|TRBJ1-6
CAISEAGSRNSPLHF
>-|TRBV27|TRBJ1-1
CASSILKGGGRNTEAFF
>-|TRBV12-3/TRBV12-4|TRBJ2-7
CASNLQGPLYEQYF
>TRBD2|TRBV7-2|TRBJ2-1
CASSSALAGRQFF
>TRBD1|TRBV28|TRBJ2-7
CASSSGTATYEQYF
>-|TRBV6-1|TRBJ2-7
CASKRQDTYEQYF
>-|TRBV4-1|TRBJ2-2
CASSQYGQVTGELFF